This T cell receptor gamma chain was captured in a study of γδ T cells in repeated Plasmodium falciparum infection. Across the study: Malian samples came from no-transmission periods or across acute febrile malaria episodes.

This clone was recorded many times. Its specificity is not known. Only one base separates this from a far larger clonotype, so it likely reflects a read error. Bulk repertoires came from Vgamma9/Vdelta2+ or Vdelta2-negative gammadelta T cells flow-sorted from PBMC. Regarding the study as a whole: Vdelta2-negative gammadelta repertoires appeared less diverse and less shared in Malian than Australian children. Vdelta2-negative gammadelta repertoires, largely Vdelta1+, seemingly showed infection-driven waves of new clonal selection.

CDR3 length: 14 residues. Germline assignment: CDR1 GITISATS and CDR2 ISYDGTV (reference sequence). TRG and TRD sequences were obtained from every sorted gammadelta sample. TCRdb fed the multiplex PCR reads into CATT to redo clone calling. The sample has approximately 32,000 gamma-chain clones, 1.4% seen once. Sequencing was performed on gamma-delta T cells from blood. This clonotype was obtained from a pool of human donors (malaria-infected and uninfected, not separated). The chain couples TRGV9 to TRGJ1 or TRGJ2. The CDR3 is CALWEVGHYYKKLF. The CDR3 nucleotides are TGTGCCTTGTGGGAGGTGGGACATTATTATAAGAAGCTCTTT.